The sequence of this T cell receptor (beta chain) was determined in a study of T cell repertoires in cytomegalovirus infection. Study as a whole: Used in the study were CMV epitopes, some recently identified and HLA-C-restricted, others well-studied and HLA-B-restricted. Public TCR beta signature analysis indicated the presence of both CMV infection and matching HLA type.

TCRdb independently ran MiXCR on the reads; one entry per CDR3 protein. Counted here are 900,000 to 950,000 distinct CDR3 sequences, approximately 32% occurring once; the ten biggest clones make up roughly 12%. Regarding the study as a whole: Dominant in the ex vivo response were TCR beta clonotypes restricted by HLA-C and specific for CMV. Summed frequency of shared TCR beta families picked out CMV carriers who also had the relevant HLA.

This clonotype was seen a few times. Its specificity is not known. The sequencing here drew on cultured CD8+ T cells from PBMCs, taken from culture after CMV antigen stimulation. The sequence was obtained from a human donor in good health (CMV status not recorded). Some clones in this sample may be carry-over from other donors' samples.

This CDR3 is CASSPGLRGYNEQFF. The CDR3 nucleotides read TGTGCCAGCAGCCCCGGGCTCAGGGGATACAATGAGCAGTTCTTC. The rearrangement joins TRBV7-6 to TRBJ2-1, with D possibly matching TRBD1 (6 bases). This CDR3 spans 15 amino acids. Germline V gene sequence: CDR1 SGHVS, CDR2 FNYEAQ. V lost 5 bases and J lost 4, with 15 bases in between.